One and the same sample provided the 22 T cell receptor beta chains below, sequenced in a study of Graves' ophthalmopathy and Graves' hyperthyroidism. Scientists amplified the TCR beta CDR3 regions from RNA transcripts. After a first-round RT-PCR with HTBI primers, a second-round multiplex PCR was run. From the multiplex PCR reads, TCRdb called clonotypes with MiXCR, one entry per CDR3 protein. The sample includes approximately 500,000 distinct CDR3 sequences, approximately 15% of them seen just once. Input material: blood. The origin of the receptors is a woman aged 25 to 39 with Graves' ophthalmopathy.

This clonotype appeared many times. This chain uses TRBV12-3 or TRBV12-4 with TRBJ1-3; TRBD1 is a possible D gene (5 bases). Trimming took 6 bases from V and 2 from J, leaving 8 bases between them. The CDR3 length is 13 residues. The CDR3 nucleotides read TGTGCCAGCAGACCGGGGGCTGGAAACACCATATATTTT. Protein product: CASRPGAGNTIYF.

This clonotype has a count of ten or more. The gene calls are TRBV6-1 and TRBJ2-7; TRBD1 agrees at 7 bases. V shed 6 bases, J shed 0 bases, and the junction held 5 bases outside the gene matches. CDR3 length: 14 residues. Germline lookup yields CDR1 MNHNS and CDR2 SASEGT. The CDR3 DNA follows: TGTGCCAGCAGACGGGACAGCTTCTCCTACGAGCAGTACTTC. The encoded protein is CASRRDSFSYEQYF.

The chain couples TRBV12-3 or TRBV12-4 to TRBJ2-7; 10 nucleotides agree with TRBD2. The CDR3 spans 15 residues. J lost 1 base, V lost 5 bases, and 5 bases had no gene match. Here the CDR3 DNA reads TGTGCCAGCAGTACACTAGCGGGGAAATCCTACGAGCAGTACTTC. This codes for CASSTLAGKSYEQYF.

This clonotype was seen ten or more times. The CDR3 DNA follows: TGTGCCAGCAGCGCAAGGGGACAGGGGAACTATGGCTACACCTTC. Encoded protein: CASSARGQGNYGYTF. This chain connects TRBV7-9 to TRBJ1-2; TRBD1 aligns across 10 bases. Germline V gene sequence: CDR1 SEHNR, CDR2 FQNEAQ (reference sequence). This CDR3 has 15 amino acids. Losses at the gene ends were 5 bases for V and 2 bases for J; bases not matched to a gene: 5.

This clonotype appeared a few times. The V gene is TRBV12-3 or TRBV12-4, the J gene TRBJ1-1; no clear D. The CDR3 loop spans 13 amino acids. The germline V and J ends were trimmed by 4 bases and 6 bases, with 12 bases remaining between them. As DNA, the CDR3 is TGTGCCAGCAGTTCAAAGGGTTTCGCTGAAGCTTTCTTT. This encodes CASSSKGFAEAFF.

This clonotype was seen at least ten times. V and J are TRBV2 and TRBJ1-2, with D uncertain. Germline values: CDR1 SNHLY, CDR2 FYNNEI. V dropped 3 bases and J dropped 0 bases, with 5 bases sitting between them. The CDR3 is made up of 13 amino acids. The CDR3: CASSDGPNYGYTF. The CDR3 DNA reads as TGTGCCAGCAGTGACGGCCCTAACTATGGCTACACCTTC.

Many counts were recorded for this clonotype. V usage is TRBV25-1 and J usage is TRBJ2-7, with D possibly TRBD1 on 6 matching bases. Trimming shortened V by 9 bases and J by 4 bases, and 16 bases separated the two germline ends. CDR3 length: 13 residues. The V gene's germline CDR1 is MGHDK and CDR2 SYGVNS. CDR3 bases: TGTGCCAGTGGGGGACACTTGGATTACGAGCAGTACTTC. This sequence encodes CASGGHLDYEQYF.

The table lists this clonotype with a few counts. The V and J genes are TRBV4-1 and TRBJ1-2, with TRBD1 identical over 9 bases. The junction had 7 bases not matched to a gene; V was cut back by 1 base and J by 1 base. Germline loops: CDR1 MGHRA, CDR2 YSYEKL. The CDR3 is 17 amino acids. The CDR3 DNA sequence: TGCGCCAGCAGCCAAGCCTCGGGACAGGGCTATAACTATGGCTACACCTTC. Translating gives CASSQASGQGYNYGYTF.

This clonotype was recorded at least ten times. The chain combines TRBV2 with TRBJ1-1, with D tentatively TRBD1 (5 bases). Germline V CDR1 and CDR2: SNHLY, FYNNEI. The CDR3 is 13 amino acids. V dropped 6 bases and J dropped 6 bases, with 14 bases sitting between them. The CDR3 region has the DNA TGTGCCAGCAGACCAACAGGTACCCCTGAAGCTTTCTTT. Translating it yields CASRPTGTPEAFF.

This clonotype was detected a few times. Here the CDR3 DNA reads TGTGCCAGCAGTTACAAATCGGGACAGTACTATGGCTACACCTTC. Translating it yields CASSYKSGQYYGYTF. The rearrangement joins TRBV6-2 or TRBV6-3 to TRBJ1-2, with 7 bases lining up with TRBD1. The CDR3 has 15 amino acids. Germline assignment: CDR1 MNHEY and CDR2 SVGEGT. The J segment lost 3 bases and the V segment lost 2 bases, leaving 6 bases of the junction unmatched.

There are many counts of this clonotype. The chain is built from TRBV28 and TRBJ2-2; unclear D gene. The germline CDR1 and CDR2 sequences are MDHEN and SYDVKM. V dropped 2 bases and J dropped 3 bases, with 13 bases sitting between them. This CDR3 region has 16 residues. This CDR3 is CASSLRPFGDTGELFF. CDR3 bases: TGTGCCAGCAGTTTACGCCCCTTCGGAGACACCGGGGAGCTGTTTTTT. Full variable domain (missing parts from reference TRBV28 and TRBJ2-2): DVKVTQSSRYLVKRTGEKVFLECVQDMDHENMFWYRQDPGLGLRLIYFSYDVKMKEKGDIPEGYSVSREKKERFSLILESASTNQTSMYLCASSLRPFGDTGELFFGEGSRLTVL.

This clonotype was recorded at least ten times. V gene TRBV28 combines with J gene TRBJ1-1; the D is unclear. V was shortened by 5 bases and J by 1 base, with 8 bases between the two germline ends. CDR3 length equals 13 residues. Germline V CDR1 and CDR2: MDHEN, SYDVKM. CDR3 region: CASSITRNTEAFF. In DNA, the CDR3 is TGTGCCAGCAGTATCACACGGAACACTGAAGCTTTCTTT.

The chain has TRBV6-1 and TRBJ1-1; 8 bases map to TRBD1. CDR1 is MNHNS, CDR2 SASEGT, per germline. V dropped 6 bases and J dropped 3; count of bases not matched to a gene: 6. The CDR3 consists of 14 residues. CDR3 region: CASRIQGGHTEAFF. The CDR3, as DNA: TGTGCCAGCAGAATACAGGGGGGTCACACTGAAGCTTTCTTT.

This clonotype was seen ten or more times. The CDR3 DNA sequence: TGTGCCAGCAGCTATCTCACCGGGGAGCTGTTTTTT. Its translation is CASSYLTGELFF. The V and J genes are TRBV28 and TRBJ2-2; unclear D gene. The CDR3 covers 12 residues. Trimming took 6 bases from V and 4 from J, leaving 6 bases between them. CDR1 and CDR2 (germline): MDHEN, SYDVKM.

This clonotype has ten or more counts. This sequence joins TRBV6-5 and TRBJ2-2, with 7 bases that match TRBD1. CDR1 MNHEY and CDR2 SVGAGI come from the germline V gene. Trimming removed 6 bases from V and 6 bases from J; junction bases left unmatched: 7. The CDR3 totals 14 residues. In DNA, the CDR3 is TGTGCCAGCAGATCTCATCAGGGGGCCGGGGAGCTGTTTTTT. Protein: CASRSHQGAGELFF.

Ten or more counts support this clonotype. The genes are TRBV28 and TRBJ2-7, with D perhaps being TRBD1 or TRBD2 (5 bases each). Per germline, CDR1 MDHEN and CDR2 SYDVKM. There are 16 residues in the CDR3. The V gene lost 3 bases and the J gene lost 0 bases, with 15 bases spanning the gap. The CDR3 nucleotides are TGTGCCAGCAGTTTGGGACGGTACCTTAGCTCCTACGAGCAGTACTTC. Residues: CASSLGRYLSSYEQYF.

This clonotype was seen at least ten times. J is TRBJ1-6 and V is TRBV6-5; a weak D match, TRBD1 (6 bases). CDR1 and CDR2 (germline): MNHEY, SVGAGI. This CDR3 region has 16 residues. Trimming pared 2 bases from V and 3 bases from J, leaving 11 bases between. CDR3 loop: CASSYQWTDYNSPLHF. In DNA form, the CDR3 reads TGTGCCAGCAGTTACCAATGGACAGACTATAATTCACCCCTCCACTTT.

This clonotype was seen many times. This chain joins TRBV6-1 and TRBJ2-5; D possibly uses TRBD1 or TRBD2 (5 bases each). The CDR3 extends over 12 amino acids. Looked up from germline, CDR1 is MNHNS and CDR2 is SASEGT. Deletions cut 6 bases from V and 4 bases from J, with 9 bases between. CDR3 DNA: TGTGCCAGCAGGGCAGGGACAGAGACCCAGTACTTC. Translation: CASRAGTETQYF.

This clonotype was picked up many times. The chain carries TRBV13 and TRBJ2-4, with 10 positions matching TRBD1. The J segment lost 6 bases and the V segment lost 5 bases, leaving 4 bases of the junction unmatched. CDR1 is PRHDT, CDR2 FYEKMQ, per germline (reference sequence). This CDR3 has 14 amino acids. The CDR3 spells CASSRRDRGNIQYF. CDR3 nucleotide sequence: TGTGCCAGCAGCAGACGGGACAGGGGAAACATTCAGTACTTC.

This clonotype occurred a few times. The CDR3 reads CASSLGRVNRAFF. The CDR3 region has the DNA TGTGCCAGCAGCTTAGGCAGGGTGAACAGAGCTTTCTTT. The gene calls are TRBV11-2 and TRBJ1-1; D may be TRBD1 (5 bases). V was trimmed by 1 base and J by 10 bases, leaving 13 bases between them. Germline V gene data show CDR1 as SGHAT and CDR2 as FQNNGV. The CDR3 covers 13 residues.

In this sample, this clonotype turned up many times. The chain has TRBV7-3 and TRBJ2-5; no clear D. Per germline, CDR1 SGHTA and CDR2 FQGTGA. The CDR3 sequence is 13 residues long. Trimming shortened V by 1 base and J by 7 bases, and 10 bases separated the two germline ends. In DNA form, the CDR3 reads TGTGCCAGCAGCTTAAGGGCAAGTGGGACCCAGTACTTC. Protein sequence: CASSLRASGTQYF.

At least ten counts were recorded for this clonotype. The chain joins TRBV20-1 to TRBJ1-1; TRBD1 is a possible D gene (5 bases). This CDR3 contains 16 residues. Germline V gene data show CDR1 as DFQATT and CDR2 as SNEGSKA (reference sequence). Trimming took 6 bases from V and 0 from J, leaving 20 bases between them. CDR3 amino acids: CSARLRSDRMNTEAFF. DNA of the CDR3: TGCAGTGCCAGACTACGTAGTGACAGAATGAACACTGAAGCTTTCTTT.